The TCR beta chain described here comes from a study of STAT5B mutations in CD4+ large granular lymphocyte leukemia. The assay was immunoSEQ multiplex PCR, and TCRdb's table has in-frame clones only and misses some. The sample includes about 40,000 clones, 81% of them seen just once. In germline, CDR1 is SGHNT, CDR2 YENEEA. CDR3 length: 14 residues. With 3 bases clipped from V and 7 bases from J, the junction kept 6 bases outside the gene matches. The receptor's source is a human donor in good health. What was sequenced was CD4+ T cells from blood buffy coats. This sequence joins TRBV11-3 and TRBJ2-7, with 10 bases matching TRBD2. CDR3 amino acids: CASSFPLAGAEQYF. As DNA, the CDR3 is TGTGCCAGCAGCTTTCCCCTAGCGGGAGCTGAGCAGTACTTC.